These 10 T cell receptor beta chains came from one sample sequenced in a study of T cell changes during pregnancy in multiple sclerosis. Some clones are missing from TCRdb's copy, which holds only in-frame ones; the method was immunoSEQ multiplex PCR. Of 57,000 or so clones in the sample, roughly 88% were seen once. Sequencing used peripheral blood, obtained in the second trimester of pregnancy. The receptors stem from a female donor with multiple sclerosis, enrolled in a pregnancy study.

This chain links TRBV4-3 with TRBJ2-7, with TRBD1 identical over 9 bases. This CDR3 region has 15 residues. With 2 bases clipped from V and 1 base from J, the junction kept 3 bases outside the gene matches. The germline V gene encodes CDR1 LGHNA and CDR2 YSLEER. The DNA of the CDR3 is TGCGCCAGCAGCCAATATGACAGGGGGTCCTACGAGCAGTACTTC. Translated: CASSQYDRGSYEQYF.

CDR3 nucleotide sequence: TGTGCCAGCAGCGTAGCCCCAGACGGGGCAGATACGCAGTATTTT. This codes for CASSVAPDGADTQYF. The chain carries TRBV9 and TRBJ2-3; TRBD2 might be the D (5 bases). This CDR3 comprises 15 residues. Per the germline V gene, CDR1 is SGDLS and CDR2 is YYNGEE. The V end was cut by 0 bases, the J end by 4 bases, with 12 bases between. Using reference TRBV9 and TRBJ2-3 for the parts outside the CDR3, the full variable domain is DSGVTQTPKHLITATGQRVTLRCSPRSGDLSVYWYQQSLDQGLQFLIQYYNGEERAKGNILERFSAQQFPDLHSELNLSSLELGDSALYFCASSVAPDGADTQYFGPGTRLTVL.

The chain is built from TRBV5-4 and TRBJ2-5, with a possible D match to TRBD1 (8 bases). CDR1 and CDR2 from the germline V gene are SGHNT and YYREEE (reference sequence). This CDR3 comprises 16 residues. V was trimmed by 3 bases and J by 5 bases, leaving 20 bases between them. For the CDR3, the DNA is TGTGCCAGCAGCTCCCGGTCGACAGGGGAGGGCGAGACCCAGTACTTC. Translated: CASSSRSTGEGETQYF.

The V call is TRBV6-5, the J call TRBJ1-2; D might be TRBD1 (5 bases). This CDR3 contains 13 residues. V lost 0 bases, J lost 6 bases, and 8 bases lay in between. In germline, CDR1 is MNHEY, CDR2 SVGAGI. In DNA, the CDR3 is TGTGCCAGCAGTTACTCAGGGGCGAATGGCTACACCTTC. As protein: CASSYSGANGYTF.

This clone occurred once. The chain uses TRBV25-1 and TRBJ1-1, with D perhaps matching TRBD1 (5 bases). Trimming left V 6 bases short and J 7 bases short, with 12 bases between. The CDR3 spans 12 residues. The V gene's germline CDR1 is MGHDK and CDR2 SYGVNS. CDR3 protein: CASRDQGREAFF. The CDR3 nucleotides read TGTGCCAGCAGAGACCAGGGCCGTGAAGCTTTCTTT.

The sample holds one count of this clone. The rearrangement links TRBV28 to TRBJ1-2; tentatively, D is TRBD1 (6 bases). Germline V gives CDR1 MDHEN, CDR2 SYDVKM. This CDR3 region has 13 residues. Trimming cost V 6 bases and J 0 bases, with 8 bases left between them. The CDR3 sequence: CASRGGPNYGYTF. CDR3 DNA: TGTGCCAGCAGAGGGGGTCCTAACTATGGCTACACCTTC.

The CDR3 protein is CASSQEGVPLTDTQYF. The CDR3 DNA sequence: TGTGCCAGCAGCCAAGAAGGGGTCCCACTCACAGATACGCAGTATTTT. The chain links TRBV7-2 to TRBJ2-3; tentative D call: TRBD1 (5 bases). Between the trimmed V and J ends, which lost 5 bases and 2 bases, there was a span of 17 bases. This CDR3 region has 16 residues. CDR1 is SGHTA and CDR2 is FQGNSA in the germline V gene.

V is TRBV29-1 and J is TRBJ2-5, with 8 bases identical to TRBD1. The V gene's germline CDR1 is SQVTM and CDR2 ANQGSEA. The V gene end was trimmed by 3 bases and the J gene end by 4 bases; junction bases not matched to a gene: 7. The CDR3 extends over 14 amino acids. CDR3 bases: TGCAGCGTTGACCCGTGGACAGGGACAGAGACCCAGTACTTC. Translating it yields CSVDPWTGTETQYF.

V gene TRBV9 combines with J gene TRBJ2-5; maybe TRBD2 (6 bases). The CDR3 is 16 amino acids. Trimming cost V 3 bases and J 3 bases, with 18 bases left between them. Germline V gene data show CDR1 as SGDLS and CDR2 as YYNGEE. The CDR3 region has the DNA TGTGCCAGCAGCGCCAGACTAGTTCGGGTCGAAGAGACCCAGTACTTC. Protein: CASSARLVRVEETQYF.

The count of this clone is one. V is TRBV5-1 and J is TRBJ1-2; D might be TRBD1 (6 bases). Trimming took 2 bases from V and 0 from J, leaving 17 bases between them. Germline CDR1 and CDR2: SGHRS and YFSETQ. The CDR3 totals 17 residues. The CDR3 reads CASSFSGDVRSNYGYTF. The CDR3 DNA sequence: TGCGCCAGCAGCTTCTCAGGGGACGTGCGTTCTAACTATGGCTACACCTTC. The complete variable domain, with remaining parts taken from reference TRBV5-1 and TRBJ1-2, reads KAGVTQTPRYLIKTRGQQVTLSCSPISGHRSVSWYQQTPGQGLQFLFEYFSETQRNKGNFPGRFSGRQFSNSRSEMNVSTLELGDSALYLCASSFSGDVRSNYGYTFGSGTRLTVV.